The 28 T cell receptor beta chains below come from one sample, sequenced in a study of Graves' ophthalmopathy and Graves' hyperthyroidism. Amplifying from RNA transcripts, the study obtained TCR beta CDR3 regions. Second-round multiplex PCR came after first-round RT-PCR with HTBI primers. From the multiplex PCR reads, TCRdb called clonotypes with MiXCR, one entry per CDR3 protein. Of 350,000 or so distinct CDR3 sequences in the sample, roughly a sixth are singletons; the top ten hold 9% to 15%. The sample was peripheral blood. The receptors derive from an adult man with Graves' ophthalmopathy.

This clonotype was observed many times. CDR3 DNA: TGTGCCACCAGCAGAGACCCTAAAAGACAGGGTTTTTTTCCACCCCTCCACTTT. The encoded protein is CATSRDPKRQGFFPPLHF. The rearrangement uses TRBV15 and TRBJ1-6; TRBD1 matches at 7 bases. From germline, CDR1 is LNHNV and CDR2 YYDKDF (reference sequence). The CDR3 covers 18 residues. The trim removed 0 bases at V and 11 bases at J, leaving 16 bases unmatched.

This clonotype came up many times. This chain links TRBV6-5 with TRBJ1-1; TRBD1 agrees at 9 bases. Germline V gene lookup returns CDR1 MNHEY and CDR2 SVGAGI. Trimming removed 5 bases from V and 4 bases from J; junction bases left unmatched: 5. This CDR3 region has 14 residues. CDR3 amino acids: CASSTGGLSTEAFF. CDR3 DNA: TGTGCCAGCAGTACAGGGGGCTTGAGCACTGAAGCTTTCTTT.

The CDR3 DNA sequence: TGCGCCAGCAGCCAATCACAGGGGCGCGGTGAGACCCAGTACTTC. The encoded protein is CASSQSQGRGETQYF. This chain connects TRBV4-1 to TRBJ2-5; TRBD1 agrees at 7 bases. CDR3 length: 15 residues. In germline, CDR1 is MGHRA, CDR2 YSYEKL. The V gene end was trimmed by 2 bases and the J gene end by 5 bases; junction bases not matched to a gene: 8.

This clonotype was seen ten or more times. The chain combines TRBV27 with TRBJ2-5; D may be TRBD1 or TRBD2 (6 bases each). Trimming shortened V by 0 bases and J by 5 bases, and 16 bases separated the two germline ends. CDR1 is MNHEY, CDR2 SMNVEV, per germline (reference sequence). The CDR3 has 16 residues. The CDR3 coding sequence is TGTGCCAGCAGTTTATCGGCACAGGGAGGTGGGGAGACCCAGTACTTC. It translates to CASSLSAQGGGETQYF.

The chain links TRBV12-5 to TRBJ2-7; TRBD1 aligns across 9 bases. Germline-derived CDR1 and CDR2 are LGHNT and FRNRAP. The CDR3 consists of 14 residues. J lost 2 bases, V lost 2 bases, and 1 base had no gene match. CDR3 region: CASGLRDRAYEQYF. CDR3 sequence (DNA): TGTGCTAGTGGTTTGCGGGACAGGGCCTACGAGCAGTACTTC.

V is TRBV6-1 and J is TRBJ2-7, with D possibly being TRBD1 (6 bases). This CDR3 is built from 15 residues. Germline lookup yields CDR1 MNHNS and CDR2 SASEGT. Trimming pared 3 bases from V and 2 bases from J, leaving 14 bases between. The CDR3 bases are TGTGCCAGCAGTGAGGGCCCAGGGGTAGCCTACGAGCAGTACTTC. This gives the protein CASSEGPGVAYEQYF.

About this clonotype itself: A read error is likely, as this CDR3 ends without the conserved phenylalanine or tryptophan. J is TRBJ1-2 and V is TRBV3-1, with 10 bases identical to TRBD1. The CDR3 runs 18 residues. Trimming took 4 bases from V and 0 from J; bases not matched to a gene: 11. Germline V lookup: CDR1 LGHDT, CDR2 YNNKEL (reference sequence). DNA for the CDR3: TGTGCCAGCAGCCTAGGAGGGACAGGGGCCTCCACTAACTATGGCTACACCCTC. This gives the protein CASSLGGTGASTNYGYTL.

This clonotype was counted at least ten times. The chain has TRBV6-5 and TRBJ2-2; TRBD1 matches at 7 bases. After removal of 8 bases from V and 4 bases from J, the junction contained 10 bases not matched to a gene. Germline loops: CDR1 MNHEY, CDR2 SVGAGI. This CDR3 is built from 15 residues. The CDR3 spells CASSQDGTATGELFF. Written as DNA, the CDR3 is TGTGCCAGCTCGCAAGACGGGACAGCCACCGGGGAGCTGTTTTTT.

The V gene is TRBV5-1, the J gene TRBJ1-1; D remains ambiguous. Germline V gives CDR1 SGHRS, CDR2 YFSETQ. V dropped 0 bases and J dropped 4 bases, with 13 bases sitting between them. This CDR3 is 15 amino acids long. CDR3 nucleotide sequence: TGCGCCAGCAGCTTGGCCGGTCAGACTCTCACTGAAGCTTTCTTT. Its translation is CASSLAGQTLTEAFF.

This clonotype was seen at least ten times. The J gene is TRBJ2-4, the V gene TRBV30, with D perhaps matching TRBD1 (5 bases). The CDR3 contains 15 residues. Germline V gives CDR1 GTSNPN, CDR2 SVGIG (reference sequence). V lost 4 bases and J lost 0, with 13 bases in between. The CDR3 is CAWTKAGLAKNIQYF. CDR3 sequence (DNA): TGTGCCTGGACCAAGGCAGGGCTAGCCAAAAACATTCAGTACTTC.

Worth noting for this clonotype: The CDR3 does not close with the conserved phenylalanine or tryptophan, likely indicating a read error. CDR3 protein: CASSLEAGDYGYTL. The DNA for the CDR3 is TGTGCCAGCAGTTTAGAAGCAGGGGACTATGGCTACACCCTC. V usage is TRBV12-3 or TRBV12-4 and J usage is TRBJ1-2, with TRBD1 as a possible D gene (6 bases). The V gene lost 1 base and the J gene lost 3 bases, with 9 bases spanning the gap. This CDR3 contains 14 residues.

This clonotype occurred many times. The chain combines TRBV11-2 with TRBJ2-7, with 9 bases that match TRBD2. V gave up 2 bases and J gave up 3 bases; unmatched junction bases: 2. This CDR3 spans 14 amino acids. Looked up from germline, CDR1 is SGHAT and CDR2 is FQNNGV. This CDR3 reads CASSLKAGGYEQYF. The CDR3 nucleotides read TGTGCCAGCAGCTTAAAAGCGGGGGGCTACGAGCAGTACTTC.

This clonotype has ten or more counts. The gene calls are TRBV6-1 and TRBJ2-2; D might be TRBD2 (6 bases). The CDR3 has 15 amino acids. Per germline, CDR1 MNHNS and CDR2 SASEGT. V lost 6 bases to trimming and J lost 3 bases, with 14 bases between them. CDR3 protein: CASRARSGDTGELFF. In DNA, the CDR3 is TGTGCCAGCAGGGCGCGGTCGGGGGACACCGGGGAGCTGTTTTTT.

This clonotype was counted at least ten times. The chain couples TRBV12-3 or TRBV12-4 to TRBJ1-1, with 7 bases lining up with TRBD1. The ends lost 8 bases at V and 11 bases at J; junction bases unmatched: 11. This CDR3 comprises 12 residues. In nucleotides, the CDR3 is TGTGCCAGCTCCGGGACAGACTTTGGGGCTTTCTTT. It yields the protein CASSGTDFGAFF.

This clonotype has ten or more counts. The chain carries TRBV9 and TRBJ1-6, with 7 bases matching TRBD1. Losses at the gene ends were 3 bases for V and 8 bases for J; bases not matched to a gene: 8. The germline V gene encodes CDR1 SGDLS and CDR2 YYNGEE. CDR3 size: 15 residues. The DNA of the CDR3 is TGTGCCAGCAGCGAGGGAAGGGGGCTCCATTCACCCCTCCACTTT. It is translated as CASSEGRGLHSPLHF. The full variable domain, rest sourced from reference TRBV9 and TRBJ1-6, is DSGVTQTPKHLITATGQRVTLRCSPRSGDLSVYWYQQSLDQGLQFLIQYYNGEERAKGNILERFSAQQFPDLHSELNLSSLELGDSALYFCASSEGRGLHSPLHFGNGTRLTVT.

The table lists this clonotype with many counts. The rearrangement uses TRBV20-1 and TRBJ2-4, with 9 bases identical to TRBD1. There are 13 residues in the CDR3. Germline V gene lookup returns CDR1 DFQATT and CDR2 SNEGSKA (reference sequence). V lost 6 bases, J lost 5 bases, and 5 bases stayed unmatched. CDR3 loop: CSAPGQGQNIQYF. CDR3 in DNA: TGCAGTGCACCAGGACAGGGGCAAAACATTCAGTACTTC.

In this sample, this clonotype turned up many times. CDR3 coding DNA: TGTGCCAGCAGTTTAACTAGCGGGAGCCGTGCGGATACGCAGTATTTT. This codes for CASSLTSGSRADTQYF. The chain is built from TRBV27 and TRBJ2-3; 11 bases line up with TRBD2. From germline, CDR1 is MNHEY and CDR2 SMNVEV (reference sequence). CDR3 length equals 16 residues. Unmatched junction bases numbered 7, after V lost 2 bases and J lost 6 bases.

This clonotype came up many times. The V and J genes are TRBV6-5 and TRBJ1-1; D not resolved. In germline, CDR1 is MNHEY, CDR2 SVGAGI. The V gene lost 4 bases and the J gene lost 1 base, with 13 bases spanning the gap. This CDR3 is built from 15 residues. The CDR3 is CASSFIKFTNTEAFF. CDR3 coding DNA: TGTGCCAGCAGTTTCATTAAGTTCACGAACACTGAAGCTTTCTTT.

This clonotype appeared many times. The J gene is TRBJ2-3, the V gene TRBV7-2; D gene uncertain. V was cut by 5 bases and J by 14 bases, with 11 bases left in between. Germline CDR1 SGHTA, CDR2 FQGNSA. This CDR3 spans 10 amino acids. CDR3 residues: CASSPNALYF. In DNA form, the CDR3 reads TGTGCCAGCAGCCCAAACGCTTTGTATTTT. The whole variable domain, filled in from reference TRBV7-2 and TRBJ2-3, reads GAGVSQSPSNKVTEKGKDVELRCDPISGHTALYWYRQSLGQGLEFLIYFQGNSAPDKSGLPSDRFSAERTGGSVSTLTIQRTQQEDSAVYLCASSPNALYFGPGTRLTVL.

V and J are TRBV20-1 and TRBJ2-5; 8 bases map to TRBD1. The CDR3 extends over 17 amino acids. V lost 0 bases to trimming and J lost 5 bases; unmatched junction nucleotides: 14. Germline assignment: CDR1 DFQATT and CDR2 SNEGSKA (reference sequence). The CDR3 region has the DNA TGCAGTGCTAGAGATGGGATCGACAGGGGCAGAGAGGAGACCCAGTACTTC. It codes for CSARDGIDRGREETQYF.

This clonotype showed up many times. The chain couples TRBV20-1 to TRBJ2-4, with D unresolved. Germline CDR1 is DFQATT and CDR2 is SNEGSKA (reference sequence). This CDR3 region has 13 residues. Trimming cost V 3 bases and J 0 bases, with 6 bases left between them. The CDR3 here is CSASGLAKNIQYF. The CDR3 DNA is TGCAGTGCTAGCGGCCTAGCCAAAAACATTCAGTACTTC.

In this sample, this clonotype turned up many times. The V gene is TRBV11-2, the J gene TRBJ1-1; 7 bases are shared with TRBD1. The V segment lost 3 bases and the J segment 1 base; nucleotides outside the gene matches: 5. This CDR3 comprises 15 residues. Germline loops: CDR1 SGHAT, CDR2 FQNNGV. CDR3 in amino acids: CASSFISGGNTEAFF. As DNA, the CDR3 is TGTGCCAGCAGCTTTATTTCAGGGGGGAACACTGAAGCTTTCTTT.

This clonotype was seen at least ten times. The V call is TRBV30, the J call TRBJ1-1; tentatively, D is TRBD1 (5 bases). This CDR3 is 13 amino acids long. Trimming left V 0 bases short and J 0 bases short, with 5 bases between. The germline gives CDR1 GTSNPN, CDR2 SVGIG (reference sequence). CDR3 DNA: TGTGCCTGGAGTGTACAGGTGAACACTGAAGCTTTCTTT. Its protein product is CAWSVQVNTEAFF.

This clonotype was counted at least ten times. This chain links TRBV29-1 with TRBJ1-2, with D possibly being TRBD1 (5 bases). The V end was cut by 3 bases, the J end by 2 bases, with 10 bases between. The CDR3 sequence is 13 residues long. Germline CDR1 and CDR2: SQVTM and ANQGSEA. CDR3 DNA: TGCAGCGTTGAGAGGGACCTAAACTATGGCTACACCTTC. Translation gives CSVERDLNYGYTF.

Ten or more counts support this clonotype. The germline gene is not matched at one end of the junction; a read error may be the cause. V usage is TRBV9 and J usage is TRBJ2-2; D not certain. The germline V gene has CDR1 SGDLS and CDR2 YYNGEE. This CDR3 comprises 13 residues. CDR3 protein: CASSARLAGELFF. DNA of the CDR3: TGCGCCAGCAGCGCCCGGTTGGCCGGGGAGCTGTTTTTT.

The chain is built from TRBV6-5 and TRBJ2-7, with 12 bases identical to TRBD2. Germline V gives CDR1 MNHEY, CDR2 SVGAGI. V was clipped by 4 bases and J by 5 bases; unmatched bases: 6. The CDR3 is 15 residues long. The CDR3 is CASSSTSGSFHEQYF. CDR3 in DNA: TGTGCCAGCAGTTCGACTAGCGGGAGTTTCCACGAGCAGTACTTC.

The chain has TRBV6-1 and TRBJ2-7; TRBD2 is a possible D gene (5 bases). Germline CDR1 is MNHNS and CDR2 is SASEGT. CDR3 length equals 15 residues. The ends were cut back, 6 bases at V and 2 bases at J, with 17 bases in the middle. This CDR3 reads CASRELVGGTYEQYF. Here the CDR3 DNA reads TGTGCCAGCAGGGAACTAGTGGGTGGGACCTACGAGCAGTACTTC.

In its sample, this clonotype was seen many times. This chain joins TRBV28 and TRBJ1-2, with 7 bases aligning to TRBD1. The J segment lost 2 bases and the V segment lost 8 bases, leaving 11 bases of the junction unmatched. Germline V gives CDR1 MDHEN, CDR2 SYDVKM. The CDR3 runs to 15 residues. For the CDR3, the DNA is TGTGCCAGCTGGACAGGATCGCCCTCCAACTATGGCTACACCTTC. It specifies CASWTGSPSNYGYTF.